This passage covers 32 T cell receptor beta chains from one sample sequenced in a study of glioma-infiltrating T cells. TCR alpha and beta CDR3 regions were amplified from RNA using iRepertoire nested multiplex PCR. TCRdb fed the multiplex PCR reads into MiXCR, producing one record per CDR3 protein. The table shows around 390,000 distinct CDR3 sequences, with roughly two fifths occurring only once. The source material was glioma tissue, nonneoplastic brain tissue, or PBMCs (not recorded which). The source is a human donor with low-grade glioma or glioblastoma, undergoing nonglioma brain surgery, or in good health (not recorded which).

This clonotype appeared once. An end of the junction differs from the germline gene, which may be a read error. CDR3 DNA sequence: TGCATCGTTGAAATAGGGGAAGCTTTCTTT. Translating gives CIVEIGEAFF. This chain links TRBV29-1 with TRBJ1-1; no firm D call. The CDR3 loop spans 10 amino acids. Looked up from germline, CDR1 is SQVTM and CDR2 is ANQGSEA. Full variable domain (missing parts from reference TRBV29-1 and TRBJ1-1): SAVISQKPSRDICQRGTSLTIQCQVDSQVTMMFWYRQQPGQSLTLIATANQGSEATYESGFVIDKFPISRPNLTFSTLTVSNMSPEDSSIYLCIVEIGEAFFGQGTRLTVV.

This clonotype was seen repeatedly, ten times or more. This chain links TRBV20-1 with TRBJ1-2; D is undetermined. Trimming left V 3 bases short and J 2 bases short, with 10 bases between. The length of the CDR3 is 13 residues. Germline loops: CDR1 DFQATT, CDR2 SNEGSKA (reference sequence). The CDR3 region is CSASLQSNYGYTF. The CDR3 region has the DNA TGCAGTGCTAGTCTCCAGAGCAACTATGGCTACACCTTC.

This clonotype was observed a few times. The J gene is TRBJ2-1, the V gene TRBV20-1, with a possible D match to TRBD2 (6 bases). Germline assignment: CDR1 DFQATT and CDR2 SNEGSKA (reference sequence). V lost 8 bases and J 2 bases, leaving 16 bases between the germline ends. The CDR3 is 14 amino acids. This CDR3 is CSPRLARAYNEQFF. In DNA, the CDR3 is TGCAGTCCCAGGCTAGCGAGAGCCTACAATGAGCAGTTCTTC.

This clonotype showed up many times. V gene TRBV15 combines with J gene TRBJ1-6, with 9 bases aligning to TRBD1. The CDR3 covers 17 residues. With 0 bases clipped from V and 9 bases from J, the junction kept 9 bases outside the gene matches. The germline V gene encodes CDR1 LNHNV and CDR2 YYDKDF (reference sequence). For the CDR3, the DNA is TGTGCCACCAGCAGAGATCCTCCGGGACAGGGCGGTTCACCCCTCCACTTT. It yields the protein CATSRDPPGQGGSPLHF. Full variable domain (remainder filled in from reference TRBV15 and TRBJ1-6): DAMVIQNPRYQVTQFGKPVTLSCSQTLNHNVMYWYQQKSSQAPKLLFHYYDKDFNNEADTPDNFQSRRPNTSFCFLDIRSPGLGDTAMYLCATSRDPPGQGGSPLHFGNGTRLTVT.

This clonotype turned up a few times. The chain is built from TRBV6-2 or TRBV6-3 and TRBJ1-1; D is unclear. Trimming shortened V by 4 bases and J by 4 bases, and 7 bases separated the two germline ends. The length of the CDR3 is 12 residues. CDR1 MNHEY and CDR2 SVGEGT come from the germline V gene. CDR3 bases: TGTGCCAGCAGTTCCTTGGGCACTGAAGCTTTCTTT. It translates to CASSSLGTEAFF.

Notes on this clonotype: This may be a read error, as it is one base from a much larger clone. The rearrangement joins TRBV6-5 to TRBJ2-7, with TRBD2 matching 10 bases. The DNA end is a closer match to TRBJ2-1, so the J assignment may be wrong. Germline V gene lookup returns CDR1 MNHEY and CDR2 SVGAGI. CDR3 length equals 15 residues. CDR3 DNA sequence: TGTGCCAGCAGACGGACTAGCGGAGGCTCCTACGAGCAGTTCTTC. This sequence encodes CASRRTSGGSYEQFF.

This clonotype was picked up a small number of times. V usage is TRBV5-1 and J usage is TRBJ2-7; 7 positions match TRBD1. The CDR3 has 14 amino acids. V dropped 4 bases and J dropped 2; count of bases not matched to a gene: 6. Per the germline V gene, CDR1 is SGHRS and CDR2 is YFSETQ. In DNA form, the CDR3 reads TGCGCCAGCAGCCCACAGGGACAGACCTACGAGCAGTACTTC. Its protein product is CASSPQGQTYEQYF.

This clonotype appeared many times. The chain carries TRBV20-1 and TRBJ1-2; the match to TRBD1 covers 9 bases. Germline CDR1 reads DFQATT; CDR2 reads SNEGSKA (reference sequence). The CDR3 totals 14 residues. The trim removed 4 bases at V and 3 bases at J, leaving 6 bases unmatched. The CDR3 loop is CSATTGGWDYGYTF. Here the CDR3 DNA reads TGCAGTGCTACTACAGGGGGCTGGGACTATGGCTACACCTTC.

The rearrangement joins TRBV14 to TRBJ1-2, with D possibly matching TRBD1 (5 bases). Trimming shortened V by 5 bases and J by 8 bases, and 12 bases separated the two germline ends. CDR3 size: 12 residues. Per the germline V gene, CDR1 is SGHDN and CDR2 is FVKESK. Written as DNA, the CDR3 is TGTGCCAGCAGCTGGGACCTGGGAGGCTACACCTTC. This sequence encodes CASSWDLGGYTF. The complete variable domain, with remaining parts taken from reference TRBV14 and TRBJ1-2, reads EAGVTQFPSHSVIEKGQTVTLRCDPISGHDNLYWYRRVMGKEIKFLLHFVKESKQDESGMPNNRFLAERTGGTYSTLKVQPAELEDSGVYFCASSWDLGGYTFGSGTRLTVV.

The rearrangement uses TRBV6-1 and TRBJ1-1; TRBD1 aligns across 8 bases. This CDR3 is 14 amino acids long. The junction had 11 bases not matched to a gene; V was cut back by 10 bases and J by 4 bases. Germline CDR1 reads MNHNS; CDR2 reads SASEGT. CDR3 sequence (DNA): TGTGCCATCAGGGGAGGACAGGGTGGCACTGAAGCTTTCTTT. Protein: CAIRGGQGGTEAFF.

The chain is built from TRBV20-1 and TRBJ2-1; 8 nucleotides line up with TRBD2. Germline values: CDR1 DFQATT, CDR2 SNEGSKA (reference sequence). V lost 6 bases and J lost 2; bases outside the gene matches: 6. This CDR3 has 14 residues. The CDR3 bases are TGCAGTGCCCGGCCAGCGGGGGCCTACAATGAGCAGTTCTTC. Encoded protein: CSARPAGAYNEQFF.

This clonotype was recorded at least ten times. J is TRBJ1-1 and V is TRBV20-1; D is uncertain. This CDR3 is 14 amino acids long. With 6 bases removed from V and 0 bases from J, the gap between germline ends came to 14 bases. CDR1 is DFQATT and CDR2 is SNEGSKA in the germline V gene (reference sequence). The CDR3 loop reads CSAPPGLMNTEAFF. The CDR3 DNA reads TGCAGTGCCCCTCCCGGTTTAATGAACACTGAAGCTTTCTTT.

This clonotype has only a few counts. The chain has TRBV14 and TRBJ2-5; D is unresolved. CDR3 length equals 14 residues. Germline CDR1 SGHDN, CDR2 FVKESK. V lost 3 bases to trimming and J lost 4 bases, with 12 bases between them. The CDR3: CASSQLVIGETQYF. Written as DNA, the CDR3 is TGTGCCAGCAGCCAGCTAGTAATCGGAGAGACCCAGTACTTC.

Details on this clonotype: The conserved closing phenylalanine or tryptophan is absent in this CDR3, likely reflecting a read error. The J gene is TRBJ2-3, the V gene TRBV28; D may match TRBD1 or TRBD2 (5 bases each). This CDR3 comprises 15 residues. CDR1 is MDHEN and CDR2 is SYDVKM in the germline V gene. With 8 bases removed from V and 1 base from J, the gap between germline ends came to 16 bases. The CDR3 DNA sequence: TGTGCCAGCTGCCGAGGGGCAGAGGGCACAGATACGCAGTATCTT. Translation: CASCRGAEGTDTQYL.

The rearrangement links TRBV4-1 to TRBJ1-5; D uncertain. CDR1 MGHRA and CDR2 YSYEKL come from the germline V gene. CDR3 size: 14 residues. Trimming pared 4 bases from V and 3 bases from J, leaving 10 bases between. CDR3 region: CASSRGPLNQPQHF. The CDR3 DNA reads as TGCGCCAGCAGCCGAGGCCCCCTCAATCAGCCCCAGCATTTT.

At least ten counts were recorded for this clonotype. This chain uses TRBV6-5 with TRBJ2-1; D not resolved. This CDR3 is built from 12 residues. Trimming took off 3 bases at V and 8 bases at J, with 8 bases between the two ends. Germline CDR1 MNHEY, CDR2 SVGAGI. The CDR3 DNA reads TGTGCCAGCAGTTATAGTCGCCATGAGCAGTTCTTC. Its protein product is CASSYSRHEQFF.

In this sample, this clonotype turned up a few times. J is TRBJ2-7 and V is TRBV28; possibly TRBD1 or TRBD2 for D (6 bases each). The V and J ends lost 1 base and 0 bases respectively, with 13 bases between them. CDR1 MDHEN and CDR2 SYDVKM come from the germline V gene. CDR3 length equals 16 residues. CDR3 protein: CASSLSPRGASYEQYF. CDR3 coding DNA: TGTGCCAGCAGTTTATCCCCGAGGGGGGCCTCCTACGAGCAGTACTTC.

Points on this clonotype: A clone one base away is much larger, so this may be a read error. The rearrangement uses TRBV20-1 and TRBJ2-3; D is uncertain. The CDR3 spans 11 residues. Trimming left V 5 bases short and J 6 bases short, with 9 bases between. Germline V gene lookup returns CDR1 DFQATT and CDR2 SNEGSKA (reference sequence). The chain's CDR3 is CSAYFGDTQYF. Written as DNA, the CDR3 is TGCAGTGCTTACTTCGGGGATACGCAGTATTTT.

Worth noting for this clonotype: A read error may account for a junction end that differs from germline. V gene TRBV11-2 combines with J gene TRBJ1-3; tentatively, D is TRBD1 (6 bases). Germline V gives CDR1 SGHAT, CDR2 FQNNGV. The CDR3 consists of 15 residues. The CDR3 coding sequence is TGTGCCAGCAGGCGCTCAGGGGCAGGTGGAAAGACCATATATTTT. It encodes CASRRSGAGGKTIYF.

The chain uses TRBV4-3 and TRBJ2-4; tentatively, D is TRBD2 (6 bases). The CDR3 extends over 17 amino acids. CDR1 is LGHNA, CDR2 YSLEER, per germline. V shed 4 bases and J shed 2 bases, with 18 bases lying between them. This CDR3 reads CASSRNAGPRTKNIQYF. The CDR3 nucleotides read TGCGCCAGCAGCCGAAATGCGGGGCCGAGAACCAAAAACATTCAGTACTTC.

About this clonotype: Since a much larger clone is just one base distant, this may be a read error. The chain carries TRBV20-1 and TRBJ2-7; TRBD2 matches at 7 bases. Germline loops: CDR1 DFQATT, CDR2 SNEGSKA (reference sequence). Trimming at V came to 6 bases and at J to 3 bases, leaving 11 bases not matched to a gene. The CDR3 runs to 14 residues. CDR3 bases: TGCAGTGCGAGACCGGGACTAACGGACTACGAGCAGTACTTC. Its protein product is CSARPGLTDYEQYF.

This clonotype was seen ten or more times. This rearrangement joins TRBV6-1 to TRBJ2-7; 11 bases match TRBD1. Trimming at V came to 2 bases and at J to 7 bases, leaving 7 bases not matched to a gene. Per the germline V gene, CDR1 is MNHNS and CDR2 is SASEGT. This CDR3 contains 15 residues. CDR3 region: CASSEMWDRGWEQYF. The DNA of the CDR3 is TGTGCCAGCAGTGAAATGTGGGACAGGGGGTGGGAGCAGTACTTC.

A note on this clonotype: The junction departs from germline at one end; a sequencing error may be responsible. CDR3 nucleotides: TGCAGTGCTAGAGTTAAGGGGTACTATGGCCACACCTTC. It is translated as CSARVKGYYGHTF. This chain connects TRBV20-1 to TRBJ1-2; tentatively, D is TRBD1 (5 bases). CDR3 length equals 13 residues. Germline lookup yields CDR1 DFQATT and CDR2 SNEGSKA (reference sequence).

This clonotype was recorded at least ten times. This sequence joins TRBV28 and TRBJ1-2, with D maybe TRBD1 (5 bases). This CDR3 spans 10 amino acids. CDR1 and CDR2 (germline): MDHEN, SYDVKM. The CDR3 loop is CGTLNYGYTF. Here the CDR3 DNA reads TGTGGGACATTAAACTATGGCTACACCTTC.

A few counts support this clonotype. Compared with germline, one end of the junction differs, possibly owing to a read error. This CDR3 reads CASSLRASGHYNEQLF. The CDR3 DNA sequence: TGTGCCAGCAGCTTAAGGGCTAGCGGGCATTACAATGAGCAGCTCTTC. J is TRBJ2-1 and V is TRBV7-2, with TRBD2 identical over 8 bases. Germline V gene sequence: CDR1 SGHTA, CDR2 FQGNSA. CDR3 size: 16 residues.

This clonotype has just one count. This CDR3 is CSERDSSYEQFF. The DNA of the CDR3 is TGCAGTGAAAGGGACTCATCCTACGAGCAGTTCTTC. This rearrangement joins TRBV20-1 to TRBJ2-1, with TRBD2 as a possible D gene (6 bases). The germline CDR1 and CDR2 sequences are DFQATT and SNEGSKA (reference sequence). This CDR3 is 12 amino acids long. V was trimmed by 7 bases and J by 10 bases, leaving 17 bases between them.

The J gene is TRBJ2-1, the V gene TRBV4-3, with 11 bases aligning to TRBD2. The CDR3 loop spans 17 amino acids. Trimming at V came to 3 bases and at J to 4 bases, leaving 8 bases not matched to a gene. The V gene's germline CDR1 is LGHNA and CDR2 YSLEER. The DNA of the CDR3 is TGCGCCAGCAGCCAGGGACTACTAGCGGGGGAATACAATGAGCAGTTCTTC. Protein product: CASSQGLLAGEYNEQFF.

The table lists this clonotype with a few counts. The chain uses TRBV20-1 and TRBJ2-7; 8 nucleotides match TRBD1. CDR3 length: 14 amino acids. With V trimmed by 1 base and J by 3 bases, 5 bases remained unmatched. In germline, CDR1 is DFQATT, CDR2 SNEGSKA (reference sequence). CDR3 amino acids: CSARAGGHYYEQYF. As DNA, the CDR3 is TGCAGTGCTAGAGCAGGGGGCCACTACTACGAGCAGTACTTC.

Concerning this clonotype: This may arise from a read error, as a much more abundant clone is one base away. The CDR3 sequence: CASNSQGPCSYNEQFF. CDR3 in DNA: TGTGCCAGCAACTCACAGGGCCCTTGCTCCTACAATGAGCAGTTCTTC. The V call is TRBV27, the J call TRBJ2-1, with a possible D match to TRBD1 (6 bases). V was cut by 7 bases and J by 0 bases, with 16 bases left in between. The V gene's germline CDR1 is MNHEY and CDR2 SMNVEV (reference sequence). The CDR3 runs to 16 residues.

With respect to this clonotype: One base away lies a much larger clone, so this may be a sequencing read error. V gene TRBV6-2 or TRBV6-3 combines with J gene TRBJ2-5, with TRBD1 matching over 10 bases. Germline V lookup: CDR1 MNHEY, CDR2 SVGEGT. The CDR3 is made up of 16 amino acids. CDR3 in DNA: TGTGCCAGCAGCCCCCTACGGACAGGGGGGGGGGAGACCCTGTACTTC. Amino acids: CASSPLRTGGGETLYF.

This chain connects TRBV7-9 to TRBJ2-1; D unclear. Germline values: CDR1 SEHNR, CDR2 FQNEAQ (reference sequence). The CDR3 totals 12 residues. Trimming left V 6 bases short and J 10 bases short, with 13 bases between. The CDR3 nucleotides are TGTGCCAGCAGTTTAAGGGATGAAGAGCAGTTCTTC. It codes for CASSLRDEEQFF.

The chain has TRBV7-9 and TRBJ2-7, with 8 bases fitting TRBD2. Trimming removed 7 bases from V and 2 bases from J; junction bases left unmatched: 4. The CDR3 sequence is 13 residues long. Germline lookup yields CDR1 SEHNR and CDR2 FQNEAQ (reference sequence). The CDR3 region has the DNA TGTGCCAGCACCAGCGGGAGTACCTACGAGCAGTACTTC. Its translation is CASTSGSTYEQYF.